Only a few counts were recorded for the clone carrying this T cell receptor beta chain. Its antigen is currently unknown. This sample is drawn from a study of regulatory T cells in long-lasting Graves disease. The CDR3 sequence is 13 residues long. Trimming stripped 1 base from V and 3 bases from J, with 6 bases between. Germline CDR1 and CDR2: MNHNS and SASEGT. Findings of the study overall: Because few samples were included, accuracy may have been lower.

Combining iRepertoire HTBI primers with Arm-PCR of CDR3 regions, the authors built TCR beta libraries. Via MiXCR, TCRdb re-called the multiplex PCR reads, giving one row per CDR3 protein. This table has 500,000 to 800,000 distinct CDR3 sequences, 25% to 30% appearing once. This sample's time point: persistent/refractory GD, antithyroid drugs over 5 years with positive TRAb. The TCR library was prepared using RNA isolated from PBMCs. The chain couples TRBV6-1 to TRBJ2-5, with no clear D. This receptor was taken from a female donor with Graves disease. The source material was peripheral blood mononuclear cells (PBMCs), sampled when the disease was refractory, from a patient treated with antithyroid drugs. The CDR3 spells CASSEVRKETQYF. DNA for the CDR3: TGTGCCAGCAGTGAAGTTAGGAAAGAGACCCAGTACTTC.